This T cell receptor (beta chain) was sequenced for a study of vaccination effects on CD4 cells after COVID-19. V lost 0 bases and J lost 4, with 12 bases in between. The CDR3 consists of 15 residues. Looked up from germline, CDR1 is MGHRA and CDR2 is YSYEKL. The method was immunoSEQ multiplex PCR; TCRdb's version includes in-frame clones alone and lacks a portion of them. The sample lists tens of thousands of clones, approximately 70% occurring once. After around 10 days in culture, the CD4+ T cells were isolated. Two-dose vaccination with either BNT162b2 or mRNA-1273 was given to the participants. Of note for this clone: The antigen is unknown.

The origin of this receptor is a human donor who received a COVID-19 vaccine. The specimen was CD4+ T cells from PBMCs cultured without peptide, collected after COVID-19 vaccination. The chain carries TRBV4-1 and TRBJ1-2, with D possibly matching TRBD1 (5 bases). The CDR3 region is CASSQDQGNLYGYTF. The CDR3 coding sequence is TGCGCCAGCAGCCAAGATCAGGGAAACCTCTATGGCTACACCTTC.